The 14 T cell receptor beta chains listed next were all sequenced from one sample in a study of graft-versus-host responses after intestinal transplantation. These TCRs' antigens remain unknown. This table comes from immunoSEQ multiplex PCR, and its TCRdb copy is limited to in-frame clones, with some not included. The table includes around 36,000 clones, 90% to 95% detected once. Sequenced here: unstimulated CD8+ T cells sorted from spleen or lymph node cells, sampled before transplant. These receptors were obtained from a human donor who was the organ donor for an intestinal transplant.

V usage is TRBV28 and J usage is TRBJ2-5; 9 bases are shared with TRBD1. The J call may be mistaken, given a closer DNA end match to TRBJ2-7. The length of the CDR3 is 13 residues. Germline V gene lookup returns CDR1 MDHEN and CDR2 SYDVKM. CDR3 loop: CASSRDRAYEQYF. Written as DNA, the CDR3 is TGTGCCAGCAGTCGGGACAGGGCCTACGAGCAGTACTTC.

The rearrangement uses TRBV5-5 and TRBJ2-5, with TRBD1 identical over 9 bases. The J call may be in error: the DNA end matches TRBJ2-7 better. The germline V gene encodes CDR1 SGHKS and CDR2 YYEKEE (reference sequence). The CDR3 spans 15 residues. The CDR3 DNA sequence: TGTGCCAGCAGCTTACTCCACACAGGGGGCGCCGAGCAGTACTTC. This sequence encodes CASSLLHTGGAEQYF.

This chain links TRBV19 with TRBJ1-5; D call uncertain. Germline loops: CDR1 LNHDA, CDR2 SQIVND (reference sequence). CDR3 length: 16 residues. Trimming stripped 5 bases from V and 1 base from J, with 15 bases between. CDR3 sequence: CASSSNSDLSNQPQHF. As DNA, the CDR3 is TGTGCCAGTAGTTCCAATAGTGATTTAAGCAATCAGCCCCAGCATTTT.

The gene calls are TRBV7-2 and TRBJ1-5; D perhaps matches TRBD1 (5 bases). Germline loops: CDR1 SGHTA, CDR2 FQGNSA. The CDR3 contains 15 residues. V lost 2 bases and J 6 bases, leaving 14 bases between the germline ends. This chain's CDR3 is CASSLSGGESQPQHF. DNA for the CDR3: TGTGCCAGCAGCTTATCCGGGGGGGAGAGTCAGCCCCAGCATTTT.

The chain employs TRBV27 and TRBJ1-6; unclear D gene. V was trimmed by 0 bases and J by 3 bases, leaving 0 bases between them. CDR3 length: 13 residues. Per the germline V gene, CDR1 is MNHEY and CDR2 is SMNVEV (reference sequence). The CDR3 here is CASSLSYNSPLHF. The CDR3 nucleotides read TGTGCCAGCAGTTTATCCTATAATTCACCCCTCCACTTT.

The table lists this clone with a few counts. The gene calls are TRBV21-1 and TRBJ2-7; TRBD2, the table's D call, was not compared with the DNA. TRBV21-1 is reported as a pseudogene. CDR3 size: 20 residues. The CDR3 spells CASSKDSPGLAGGPSYEQYF. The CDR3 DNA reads TGTGCCAGCAGCAAGGACAGTCCGGGACTAGCGGGGGGGCCCTCCTACGAGCAGTACTTC.

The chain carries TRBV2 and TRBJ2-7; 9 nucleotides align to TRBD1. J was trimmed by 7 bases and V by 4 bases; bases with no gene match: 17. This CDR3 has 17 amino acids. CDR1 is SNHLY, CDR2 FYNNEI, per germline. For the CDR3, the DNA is TGTGCCAGCAGTGTGGGGACAGGGTCCCCCCGAGGTGGGGAGCAGTACTTC. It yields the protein CASSVGTGSPRGGEQYF. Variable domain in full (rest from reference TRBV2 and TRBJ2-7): EPEVTQTPSHQVTQMGQEVILRCVPISNHLYFYWYRQILGQKVEFLVSFYNNEISEKSEIFDDQFSVERPDGSNFTLKIRSTKLEDSAMYFCASSVGTGSPRGGEQYFGPGTRLTVT.

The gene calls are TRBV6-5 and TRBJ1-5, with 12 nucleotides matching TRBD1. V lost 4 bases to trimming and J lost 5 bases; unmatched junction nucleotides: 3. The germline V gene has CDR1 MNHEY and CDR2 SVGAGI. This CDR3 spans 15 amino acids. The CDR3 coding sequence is TGTGCCAGCAGTTCCGGGACAGGGGGCTATCAGCCCCAGCATTTT. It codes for CASSSGTGGYQPQHF.

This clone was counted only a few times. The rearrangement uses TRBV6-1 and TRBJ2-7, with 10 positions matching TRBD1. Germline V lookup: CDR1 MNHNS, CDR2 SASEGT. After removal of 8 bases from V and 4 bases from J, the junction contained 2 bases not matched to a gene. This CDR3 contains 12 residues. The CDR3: CASEDRGYEQYF. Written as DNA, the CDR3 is TGTGCCAGCGAGGACAGGGGGTACGAGCAGTACTTC.

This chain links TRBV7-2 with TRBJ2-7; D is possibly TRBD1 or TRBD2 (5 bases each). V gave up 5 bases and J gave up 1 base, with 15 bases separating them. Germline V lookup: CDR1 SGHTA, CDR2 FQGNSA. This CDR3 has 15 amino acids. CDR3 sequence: CASSLTREGSYEQYF. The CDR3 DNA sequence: TGTGCCAGCAGCCTAACTAGAGAGGGGTCCTACGAGCAGTACTTC.

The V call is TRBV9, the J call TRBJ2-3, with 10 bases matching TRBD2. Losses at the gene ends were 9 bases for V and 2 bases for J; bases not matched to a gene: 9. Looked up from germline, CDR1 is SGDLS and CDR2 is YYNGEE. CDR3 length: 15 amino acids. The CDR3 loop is CATSPSGGPTDTQYF. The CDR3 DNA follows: TGTGCCACTTCTCCTAGCGGGGGCCCCACAGATACGCAGTATTTT.

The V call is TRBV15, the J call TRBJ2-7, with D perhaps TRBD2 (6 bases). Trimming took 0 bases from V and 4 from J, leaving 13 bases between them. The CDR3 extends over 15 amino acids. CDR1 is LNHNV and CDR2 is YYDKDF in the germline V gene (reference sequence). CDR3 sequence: CATSRDDGTFYEQYF. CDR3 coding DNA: TGTGCCACCAGCAGAGATGACGGGACTTTTTACGAGCAGTACTTC.

For the CDR3, the DNA is TGCGCCAGCAGCCAAGAGGCAGGGTTGGCCGGGGAGCTGTTTTTT. Translating gives CASSQEAGLAGELFF. The rearrangement joins TRBV4-1 to TRBJ2-2; tentative D call: TRBD1 (5 bases). The CDR3 consists of 15 residues. V shed 0 bases and J shed 6 bases, with 11 bases lying between them. Per germline, CDR1 MGHRA and CDR2 YSYEKL.

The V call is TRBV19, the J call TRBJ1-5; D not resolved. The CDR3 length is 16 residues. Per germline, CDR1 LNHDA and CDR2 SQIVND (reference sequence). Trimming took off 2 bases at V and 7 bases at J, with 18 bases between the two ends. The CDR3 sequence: CASSILYGLTGQPQHF. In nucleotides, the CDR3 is TGTGCCAGTAGTATACTGTACGGACTAACGGGGCAGCCCCAGCATTTT.